The TCR beta chain under discussion was sequenced for a study of monozygotic twins with inflammatory bowel disease. Every TCR library consumed around 4,000 ng of total RNA. UMIs containing a 6-nucleotide sample barcode were added via template switching. TCRdb reprocessed the 5' RACE reads and stores each CDR3 protein as one record, lacking DNA. The sample's table shows some 300,000 distinct CDR3 sequences. In germline, CDR1 is MNHEY, CDR2 SMNVEV (reference sequence). This CDR3 comprises 16 residues. The sequencing sample was made of blood. The sequence was obtained from a human donor with ulcerative colitis or Crohn's disease, or a healthy co-twin of an affected twin (not recorded which). The chain uses TRBV27 and TRBJ1-6; there is no DNA to check the TCRdb D call of TRBD1. CDR3 loop: CASRSTGISYNSPLHF.